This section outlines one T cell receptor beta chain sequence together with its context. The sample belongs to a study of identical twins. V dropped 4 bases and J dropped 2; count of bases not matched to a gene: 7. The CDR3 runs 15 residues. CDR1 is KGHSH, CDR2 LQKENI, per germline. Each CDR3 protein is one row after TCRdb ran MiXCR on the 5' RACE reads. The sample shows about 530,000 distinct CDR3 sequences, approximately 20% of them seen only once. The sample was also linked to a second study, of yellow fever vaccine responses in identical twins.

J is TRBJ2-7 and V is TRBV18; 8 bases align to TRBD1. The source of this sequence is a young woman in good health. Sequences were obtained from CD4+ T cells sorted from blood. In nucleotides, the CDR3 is TGTGCCAGCTCACAAAACAGGGGGTTCACCTACGAGCAGTACTTC. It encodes CASSQNRGFTYEQYF.